The rows below give T cell receptor beta chains drawn from one sample of a study of blood T cells in healthy people across ages. TCRdb fed the 5' RACE reads into MiXCR, producing one record per CDR3 protein. The sample carries 750,000 to 1,000,000 distinct CDR3 sequences, about 28% recorded once. These same records also appear under a second study, on T cells of mothers and their children.

Sequencing was carried out using blood. The receptors shown here come from a woman aged 35 to 49 in good health. Both conserved end residues are part of each CDR3. D genes are given only for firm matches. Expanded clones are given a class, and other clones once, few, many or no size at all.

>16|.|TRBD2|TRBV28|TRBJ2-3
CASSSPPSGGADTQYF
TGTGCCAGCAGTTCCCCTCCGAGCGGGGGAGCAGATACGCAGTATTTT
>12|few|.|TRBV18|TRBJ1-3
CASSPQGNTIYF
TGTGCCAGCTCACCCCAGGGAAACACCATATATTTT
>13|many|.|TRBV10-3|TRBJ1-1
CAISESSEPEAFF
TGTGCCATCAGTGAGTCTTCCGAACCTGAAGCTTTCTTT
>16|few|TRBD1|TRBV20-1|TRBJ1-5
CSARGTGGSGNQPQHF
TGCAGTGCTAGGGGGACAGGGGGCAGCGGGAATCAGCCCCAGCATTTT
>17|.|.|TRBV20-1|TRBJ2-7
CSARVSGGVGGAYEQYF
TGCAGTGCTAGAGTCTCGGGTGGAGTGGGCGGAGCCTACGAGCAGTACTTC
>16|.|.|TRBV12-3/TRBV12-4|TRBJ2-1
CTSSLKQGIIYNEQFF
TGTACCAGCAGTTTAAAGCAGGGCATTATCTACAATGAGCAGTTCTTC
>14|many|.|TRBV4-3|TRBJ1-6
CASSQARADSPLHF
TGCGCCAGCAGCCAAGCTAGGGCAGATTCACCCCTCCACTTT
>16|.|.|TRBV29-1|TRBJ2-1
CSVEKISTNSYNEQFF
TGCAGCGTTGAAAAAATAAGCACAAACTCCTACAATGAGCAGTTCTTC
>14|.|.|TRBV28|TRBJ1-4
CASRPRLNNEKLFF
TGTGCCAGCAGGCCTAGGCTAAATAATGAAAAACTGTTTTTT
>14|.|.|TRBV24-1|TRBJ1-2
CATSDSNSYYGYTF
TGTGCCACCAGTGATTCGAACAGTTATTATGGCTACACCTTC
>15|.|TRBD1|TRBV7-2|TRBJ1-2
CASSLADRLGYGYTF
TGTGCCAGCAGCTTAGCGGACAGGCTGGGCTATGGCTACACCTTC
>16|once|.|TRBV4-3|TRBJ2-5
CAGSQDRFSYQETQYF
TGCGCCGGCAGCCAAGATCGTTTCTCGTACCAAGAGACCCAGTACTTC
>14|.|.|TRBV7-7|TRBJ2-3
CASSSHELGPTQYF
TGTGCTAGCAGCTCCCATGAGTTGGGGCCCACGCAGTATTTT
>16|.|TRBD2|TRBV5-5|TRBJ2-1
CASSLEATSGYNEQFF
TGTGCCAGCAGCTTGGAAGCGACTAGCGGATACAATGAGCAGTTCTTC
>16|.|.|TRBV5-6|TRBJ1-1
CASSLRAGSLLDEAFF
TGTGCCAGCAGCTTGCGAGCAGGGTCTCTGTTGGATGAAGCTTTCTTT
>15|.|.|TRBV7-9|TRBJ2-7
CASSSPGREENEQYF
TGTGCCAGCAGCTCTCCCGGCAGGGAAGAGAACGAGCAGTACTTC
>16|.|TRBD1|TRBV11-2|TRBJ1-4
CASSIGQGFANEKLFF
TGTGCCAGCAGCATAGGACAGGGGTTCGCTAATGAAAAACTGTTTTTT
>16|.|TRBD1|TRBV15|TRBJ1-3
CATSRDQGAAGNTIYF
TGTGCCACCAGCAGAGATCAGGGGGCAGCTGGAAACACCATATATTTT
>15|few|TRBD1|TRBV5-1|TRBJ1-4
CVSSPGQGGYEKLFF
TGCGTCAGCAGCCCAGGACAGGGGGGATATGAAAAACTGTTTTTT
>15|many|.|TRBV7-6|TRBJ2-1
CASSLVRISNNEQFF
TGTGCCAGCAGCTTAGTCCGGATTAGCAACAATGAGCAGTTCTTC
>13|.|.|TRBV5-1|TRBJ2-5
CASSRARQETQYF
TGCGCCAGCAGCCGTGCTAGGCAAGAGACCCAGTACTTC
>12|.|.|TRBV5-5|TRBJ1-4
CASKSTMSALFF
TGTGCCAGTAAGTCGACGATGTCTGCGCTGTTTTTT
>15|once|.|TRBV7-7|TRBJ2-1
CASSLTASSCNEQFF
TGTGCTAGCAGCCTGACAGCTAGCTCCTGCAATGAGCAGTTCTTC
>16|once|TRBD1|TRBV29-1|TRBJ2-1
CSVEGAGTGWTYEQVF
TGCAGCGTTGAAGGAGCAGGGACAGGGTGGACCTACGAGCAGGTCTTC
>15|.|TRBD1|TRBV2|TRBJ1-2
CASSEEAGGGYGYTF
TGTGCCAGCAGTGAAGAGGCAGGGGGAGGCTATGGCTACACCTTC
>14|.|TRBD2|TRBV5-1|TRBJ2-1
CASSSTSGTNEQFF
TGCGCCAGCAGCTCAACTAGCGGGACTAATGAGCAGTTCTTC
>11|many|.|TRBV29-1|TRBJ1-2
CSVMTDYGYTF
TGCAGCGTAATGACAGACTATGGCTACACCTTC
>14|many|.|TRBV5-1|TRBJ2-7
CASSFGEVTDEQYF
TGCGCCAGCAGCTTCGGGGAAGTTACGGACGAGCAGTACTTC
>15|many|TRBD1|TRBV27|TRBJ2-7
CASRADRQGAYEQYF
TGTGCCAGCAGAGCTGATCGACAGGGTGCCTACGAGCAGTACTTC
>18|few|.|TRBV14|TRBJ2-6
CASSQEGARGPGANVLTF
TGTGCCAGCAGCCAAGAAGGGGCCAGGGGACCTGGGGCCAACGTCCTGACTTTC
>15|many|.|TRBV2|TRBJ2-7
CASSRPGHTIYEQYF
TGTGCCAGCAGTCGACCCGGGCACACGATCTACGAGCAGTACTTC
>13|.|.|TRBV12-3/TRBV12-4|TRBJ1-2
CASGLDEGYGYTF
TGTGCCAGCGGTTTGGACGAGGGCTATGGCTACACCTTC
>14|many|.|TRBV29-1|TRBJ2-6
CSVSWGSGANVLTF
TGCAGCGTTTCCTGGGGGTCTGGGGCCAACGTCCTGACTTTC
>14|.|TRBD1|TRBV7-2|TRBJ1-2
CTSSSRSGTGGYTF
TGTACCAGCAGCTCACGCTCAGGGACAGGCGGCTACACCTTC
>14|.|.|TRBV5-6|TRBJ1-1
CASSLVSVSTEAFF
TGTGCCAGCAGCTTGGTATCGGTGAGCACTGAAGCTTTCTTT
>15|.|TRBD1|TRBV7-9|TRBJ1-1
CASSPGTVVRYEAFF
TGTGCCAGCAGCCCCGGGACAGTAGTCCGTTATGAAGCTTTCTTT
>15|.|.|TRBV5-1|TRBJ1-5
CASSPAGLDNQPQHF
TGCGCCAGCAGCCCGGCGGGGTTGGACAATCAGCCCCAGCATTTT
>14|many|.|TRBV28|TRBJ1-2
CASSFGQGRYGYTF
TGTGCCAGCAGTTTCGGCCAGGGGCGCTATGGCTACACCTTC
>14|many|TRBD1|TRBV29-1|TRBJ2-7
CSVADTGGPYEQYF
TGCAGCGTTGCAGACACAGGGGGCCCCTACGAGCAGTACTTC
>13|few|.|TRBV6-5|TRBJ2-5
CASSQQGTGAQYF
TGTGCCAGCAGCCAACAGGGGACGGGGGCCCAGTACTTC
>15|few|TRBD1|TRBV6-1|TRBJ1-1
CASSENPGGRTEAFF
TGTGCCAGCAGTGAAAATCCAGGGGGCCGGACTGAAGCTTTCTTT
>18|.|TRBD1|TRBV15|TRBJ2-7
CATSREDGGDRVSYEQYF
TGTGCCACCAGCAGAGAAGATGGGGGGGACAGGGTTTCCTACGAGCAGTACTTC
>15|.|TRBD2|TRBV7-3|TRBJ2-2
CASSKVAGRTGELFF
TGTGCCAGCAGCAAAGTAGCGGGGAGGACCGGGGAGCTGTTTTTT
>14|.|.|TRBV5-1|TRBJ2-5
CASSLERNQETQYF
TGCGCCAGCAGCTTGGAAAGAAACCAAGAGACCCAGTACTTC
>12|.|.|TRBV29-1|TRBJ2-7
CSVEDGPQAEYF
TGCAGCGTTGAAGACGGCCCCCAGGCGGAGTACTTC
>15|many|.|TRBV6-5|TRBJ1-2
CASSYSTAANYGYTF
TGTGCCAGCAGTTACTCGACAGCAGCTAACTATGGCTACACCTTC
>14|.|TRBD2|TRBV7-8|TRBJ2-7
CASSALADPYEQYF
TGTGCCAGCAGCGCCCTAGCGGACCCCTACGAGCAGTACTTC
>12|few|.|TRBV20-1|TRBJ2-6
CSAITGANVLTF
TGCAGTGCCATCACTGGGGCCAACGTCCTGACTTTC
>15|.|.|TRBV10-3|TRBJ2-3
CAISEGRRGTDTQYF
TGTGCCATCAGTGAAGGACGGCGAGGGACAGATACGCAGTATTTT
>16|few|.|TRBV10-3|TRBJ1-1
CAISDRAGVRNTEAFF
TGTGCCATCAGTGACCGGGCAGGGGTCCGGAACACTGAAGCTTTCTTT
>16|few|TRBD2|TRBV7-2|TRBJ2-7
CASSPKGSGGAYEQYF
TGTGCCAGCAGCCCCAAAGGTAGCGGGGGGGCGTACGAGCAGTACTTC
>14|.|.|TRBV19|TRBJ1-6
CASSMRGSISPLHF
TGTGCCAGTAGTATGAGGGGGTCGATTTCACCCCTCCACTTT
>17|few|.|TRBV3-1|TRBJ2-7
CASSQEKEGADSYEQYF
TGTGCCAGCAGCCAAGAAAAAGAGGGCGCGGATTCCTACGAGCAGTACTTC
>14|few|TRBD1|TRBV6-5|TRBJ1-1
CASCWDSSNTEAFF
TGTGCCAGCTGCTGGGACAGCTCGAACACTGAAGCTTTCTTT
>16|.|.|TRBV7-2|TRBJ2-2
CASSLVRVEDTGELFF
TGTGCCAGCAGCTTAGTACGGGTAGAGGACACCGGGGAGCTGTTTTTT